The source of this T cell receptor (beta chain) is a study of T-cell memory formation after mild COVID-19 (dated by TCRdb to about 2021). Regarding the research as a whole: TCR sequence clusters from the two donors were found to be largely donor specific. In a couple of donors, T-cell clones that expanded and contracted after mild COVID-19 were followed by sequencing TCRalpha and TCRbeta repertoires longitudinally. Two young, previously healthy adult volunteers, one female and one male, were included in the cohort.

PBMCs were isolated by Ficoll-Paque density gradient centrifugation. Instrument on record: Illumina NovaSeq 6000. TCRalpha and TCRbeta cDNA libraries were built by 5'RACE with constant-segment primers, adding sample barcodes and unique molecular identifiers. Trizol reagent was used to extract RNA from every sample. The libraries were amplified in two PCR steps, and the second step added a second sample barcode and Illumina TruSeq adapters. The libraries were sequenced on an Illumina NovaSeq using 2 x 150 bp paired-end reads. Per the source publication's procedure: The reads were demultiplexed and collapsed into UMI-guided consensus sequences using migec v1.2.7. Using mixcr v2.1.11, UMI consensuses were aligned to TRA and TRB V and J templates and then assembled into clonotypes. Clonotypes were classified as expanded or contracted when called significant by both edgeR and NoisET, with noise models trained on biological replicates. For edgeR calls, the thresholds were a false discovery rate-adjusted p below 0.01 and a log2 fold-change of 1. As an exploratory analysis of dynamics, max-normalized trajectories of the 1000 most abundant clonotypes were examined with PCA combined with hierarchical clustering. Each responding clone was given a CD4 or CD8 phenotype based on the CD4+ and CD8+ repertoires, which had been sequenced separately. Using fastp trimming at Q25 and MiXCR clonotype assembly, TCRdb reanalyzed the public sequencing data and kept in-frame beta chains. Merged by CDR3 protein, the rows form single entries marked with the most common genes and DNA. The V and J calls and clone size come from TCRdb's table, not from the authors' own analysis. The sample has 300,000 or so distinct CDR3 sequences on record, 16% of them singletons. The top ten constitute approximately 23% of the sample.

Beyond this particular receptor, the publication reports: Only a couple of mild cases were covered in the study, and larger cohorts including severe cases with pre-infection samples were considered necessary. Clones contracting from day 15 to 85 had balanced CD4/CD8 phenotypes, while a second wave expanding from day 15 to 37 was biased towards CD4+. Contracting CD4+ clones were found mainly in CM and EM memory subsets, while CD8+ clones were enriched in EMRA. SARS-CoV-2 specificity of the second-wave clones peaking on day 37 was not confirmed. Some responding clones were detected in pre-infection memory, suggesting pre-existing cross-reactive memory T cells joined the SARS-CoV-2 response.

This clonotype was counted only a few times. The antigen it binds to is not known. No clone much larger than this one lies a single base away; base qualities are absent. Including the terminal cysteine and phenylalanine, the CDR3 comprises 17 residues. The read is trimmed to its CDR3 DNA, 51 bases read in frame from base 1. Deletion took 0 bases off V and 0 bases off J, with a span of 13 bases between the germline ends. From the germline V gene (reference sequence), CDR1 is MNHEY and CDR2 is SMNVEV. The sequenced sample consisted of PBMCs or a T cell subset sorted from them (not recorded which). The receptor comes from a man in his late teens or twenties who had mild COVID-19 (a few samples of this study predate the infection). The sample titles of this study are shuffled in the database, so cell type and time point are left out; the donor was told from shared clones. The chain uses TRBV27 and TRBJ2-3, with no reliable assignment of the D segment. The encoded CDR3 is CASSLSVLSISTDTQYF. The base sequence is TGTGCCAGCAGTTTATCGGTACTATCTATAAGCACAGATACGCAGTATTTT.